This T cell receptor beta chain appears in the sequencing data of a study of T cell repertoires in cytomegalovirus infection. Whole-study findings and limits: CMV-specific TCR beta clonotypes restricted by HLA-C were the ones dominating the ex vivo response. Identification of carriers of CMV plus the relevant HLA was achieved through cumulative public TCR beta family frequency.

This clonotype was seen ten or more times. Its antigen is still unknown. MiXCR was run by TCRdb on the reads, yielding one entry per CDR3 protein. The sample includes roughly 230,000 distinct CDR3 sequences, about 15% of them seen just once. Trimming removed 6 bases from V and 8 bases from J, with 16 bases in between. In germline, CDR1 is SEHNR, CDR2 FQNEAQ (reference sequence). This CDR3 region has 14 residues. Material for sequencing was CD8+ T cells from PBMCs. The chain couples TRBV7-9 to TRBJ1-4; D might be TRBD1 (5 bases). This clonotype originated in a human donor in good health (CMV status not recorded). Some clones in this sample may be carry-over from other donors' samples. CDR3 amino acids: CASSDSLVWEKLFF. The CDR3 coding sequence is TGTGCCAGCAGTGACAGTTTAGTTTGGGAAAAACTGTTTTTT.